This TCR beta chain was recovered during a study of blood T cell repertoires in COVID-19. Turning to the study itself: PBMCs, B-cell-depleted T cells, or T cells were the source of the cDNA or gDNA that made up the material.

CDR3 length: 14 amino acids. Germline V gene sequence: CDR1 SGDLS, CDR2 YYNGEE. V lost 2 bases, J lost 4 bases, and 10 bases lay in between. In the original workflow: By means of reference gene primer amplification, nucleated cell counts were estimated. Generated by immunoSEQ multiplex PCR, the TCRdb table keeps only in-frame clones and is missing some. D and trimming were read from the DNA, whereas the V and J calls and clone size are those reported in that table. The sample has some 150,000 clones; roughly 87% are singletons. The chain recombines TRBV9 with TRBJ2-1; tentatively, D is TRBD2 (5 bases). The sequencing input was peripheral blood. This sequence originates from a woman aged 55 to 70 who had recovered from COVID-19. This CDR3 reads CASSVDSNYNEQFF. CDR3 nucleotides: TGTGCCAGCAGCGTGGACTCGAATTACAATGAGCAGTTCTTC.